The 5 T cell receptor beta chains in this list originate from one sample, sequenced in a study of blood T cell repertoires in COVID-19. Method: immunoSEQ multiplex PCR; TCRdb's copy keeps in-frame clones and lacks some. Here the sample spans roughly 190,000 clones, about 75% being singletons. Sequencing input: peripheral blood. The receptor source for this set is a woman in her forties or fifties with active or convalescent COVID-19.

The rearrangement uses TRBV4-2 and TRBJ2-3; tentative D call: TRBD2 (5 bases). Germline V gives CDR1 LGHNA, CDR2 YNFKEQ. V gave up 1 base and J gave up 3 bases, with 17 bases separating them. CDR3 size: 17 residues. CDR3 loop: CASSQGGTGSRTDTQYF. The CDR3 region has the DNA TGTGCCAGCAGCCAAGGCGGAACGGGATCGAGGACAGATACGCAGTATTTT.

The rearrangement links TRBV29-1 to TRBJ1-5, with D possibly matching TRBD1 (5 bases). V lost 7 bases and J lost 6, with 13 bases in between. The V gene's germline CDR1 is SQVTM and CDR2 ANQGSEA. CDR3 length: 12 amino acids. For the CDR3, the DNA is TGCAGCGCCGGGACTTCGGGTCAGCCCCAGCATTTT. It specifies CSAGTSGQPQHF.

CDR3 coding DNA: TGTGCCAGCAGCTTTCAAGTATTTTCCCGACAGAGACTCAACACTGAAGCTTTCTTT. Residues: CASSFQVFSRQRLNTEAFF. The chain recombines TRBV5-8 with TRBJ1-1, with D perhaps matching TRBD1 (5 bases). The V and J ends lost 2 bases and 2 bases respectively, with 25 bases between them. Germline V CDR1 and CDR2: SGHTS, YDEGEE. The CDR3 contains 19 residues.

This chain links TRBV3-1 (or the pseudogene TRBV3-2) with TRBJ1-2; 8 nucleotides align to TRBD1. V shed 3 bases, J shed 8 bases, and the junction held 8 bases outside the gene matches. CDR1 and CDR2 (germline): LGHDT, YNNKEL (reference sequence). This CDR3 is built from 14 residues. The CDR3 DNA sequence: TGTGCCAGCAGCCAGGTACAGGGGGTTGACGGCTACACCTTC. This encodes CASSQVQGVDGYTF.

For the CDR3, the DNA is TGTGCCAGTAGTATATCGGACAAACCCAATCAGCCCCAGCATTTT. Translated: CASSISDKPNQPQHF. V usage is TRBV19 and J usage is TRBJ1-5, with a weak D call TRBD1 (5 bases). Trimming took 2 bases from V and 3 from J, leaving 11 bases between them. Looked up from germline, CDR1 is LNHDA and CDR2 is SQIVND (reference sequence). The CDR3 loop spans 15 amino acids.